Described below is a single TCR beta chain sequence and its context. Use of 60 Vbeta and 13 Jbeta primers characterized the PCR. Measured with immunoSEQ multiplex PCR; TCRdb has only the in-frame clones, and not every one. The data hold roughly 150,000 clones, with more than 75% observed a single time. The CDR3 is 13 residues long. Germline loops: CDR1 GTSNPN, CDR2 SVGIG (reference sequence). J lost 8 bases, V lost 1 base, and 3 bases had no gene match. This specimen belongs to a study of cytomegalovirus exposure and HLA in healthy donors. The sequencing sample was made of PBMCs. The genes are TRBV30 and TRBJ1-2; 11 bases line up with TRBD1. This receptor was obtained from a male donor in good health and CMV-seronegative. CDR3 in DNA: TGTGCCTGGAGTGGGGACAGGGGGAAAGGCTACACCTTC. Translation: CAWSGDRGKGYTF.